The entry that follows covers one T cell receptor (beta chain) sequence. Its cognate antigen is unknown. Documented treatment: roughly 20 received Ad26.COV2.S at low or high dose, single or two shots; 5 received placebo; per-sample allocation not given. Samples came from day 63 after the first vaccine or placebo injection. The vaccine antigen was prefusion-stabilized Wuhan SARS-CoV-2 spike. TCRdb keeps only in-frame clones here, not all; method: immunoSEQ multiplex PCR. The sample gives roughly 460,000 clones, 70% to 90% of which show up once; under 2% is in the top ten. These data come from a study of Ad26.COV2.S vaccination and SARS-CoV-2 variants. Background on the study: Ad26.COV2.S given intramuscularly, once or twice 56 days apart.

Findings and caveats of the study: Analyses that measured TCR breadth and depth may have underestimated total T cell responses. After vaccination, reports described spike-specific CD8+ and CD4+ T cell responses as showing substantial breadth.

Trimming stripped 4 bases from V and 0 bases from J, with 9 bases between. The CDR3 is 14 residues long. Germline-derived CDR1 and CDR2 are SGHKS and YYEKEE (reference sequence). The starting material was peripheral blood, obtained in a trial of Ad26.COV2.S vaccine versus placebo. The chain combines TRBV5-5 with TRBJ2-3, with D uncertain. The clonotype comes from a person aged 18-65 years who received the Ad26.COV2.S COVID-19 vaccine or a placebo. The CDR3 reads CASSQYPSTDTQYF. CDR3 sequence (DNA): TGTGCCAGCAGCCAATATCCGAGCACAGATACGCAGTATTTT.